A single sample gave rise to the 22 T cell receptor beta chains below, sequenced in a study of control samples from healthy donors and cancer patients. The table came from immunoSEQ multiplex PCR; TCRdb's copy has only in-frame clones and leaves some out. Of around 93,000 clones in the sample, roughly 92% are singletons; the top ten hold around 3%. The sample consisted of blood. These receptors were taken from a human donor in good health. The donor label of this sample is uncertain.

The chain has TRBV27 and TRBJ2-7; weak D call: TRBD1 (6 bases). V lost 6 bases to trimming and J lost 1 base, with 13 bases between them. The CDR3 has 14 residues. The germline gives CDR1 MNHEY, CDR2 SMNVEV (reference sequence). DNA of the CDR3: TGTGCCAGCAGCCGGAGTACAGGGTCCTACGAGCAGTACTTC. Protein: CASSRSTGSYEQYF.

This chain joins TRBV7-2 and TRBJ1-4; tentatively, D is TRBD1 (5 bases). V lost 3 bases and J 7 bases, leaving 12 bases between the germline ends. The CDR3 extends over 14 amino acids. Germline lookup yields CDR1 SGHTA and CDR2 FQGNSA. The DNA for the CDR3 is TGTGCCAGCAGCTTGGGGACGATCGGTGAAAAACTGTTTTTT. Its translation is CASSLGTIGEKLFF.

The chain joins TRBV18 to TRBJ2-5; TRBD2 agrees at 13 bases. Per the germline V gene, CDR1 is KGHSH and CDR2 is LQKENI. CDR3 size: 16 residues. V was clipped by 4 bases and J by 5 bases; unmatched bases: 7. The CDR3 loop reads CASSLRLAGGQETQYF. CDR3 in DNA: TGTGCCAGCTCACTCCGACTAGCGGGGGGTCAGGAGACCCAGTACTTC.

This clone qualifies as medium-sized. CDR3 nucleotides: TGTGCCAGCAGCTCAGGGGGCTGGACTGAAGCTTTCTTT. This codes for CASSSGGWTEAFF. The genes are TRBV5-5 and TRBJ1-1; TRBD1 aligns across 8 bases. J gave up 5 bases and V 3 bases, and 3 bases lay outside the gene matches. The CDR3 runs 13 residues. The germline CDR1 and CDR2 sequences are SGHKS and YYEKEE (reference sequence).

There are a few counts of this clone. The chain uses TRBV12-3 or TRBV12-4 and TRBJ1-1; no reliable D call. The CDR3 is 12 residues long. V lost 3 bases, J lost 4 bases, and 6 bases lay in between. The CDR3 bases are TGTGCCAGCAGTTTTTTGGTCACTGAAGCTTTCTTT. This codes for CASSFLVTEAFF.

The rearrangement links TRBV7-9 to TRBJ1-2; 7 bases match TRBD1. In germline, CDR1 is SEHNR, CDR2 FQNEAQ (reference sequence). V gave up 0 bases and J gave up 6 bases; unmatched junction bases: 13. CDR3 size: 17 residues. CDR3 nucleotides: TGTGCCAGCAGCTTAGCTCTCTATGAAGGGGGCCGGGATGGCTACACCTTC. Protein: CASSLALYEGGRDGYTF. The full variable domain, with the rest looked up from reference TRBV7-9 and TRBJ1-2, is DTGVSQNPRHKITKRGQNVTFRCDPISEHNRLYWYRQTLGQGPEFLTYFQNEAQLEKSRLLSDRFSAERPKGSFSTLEIQRTEQGDSAMYLCASSLALYEGGRDGYTFGSGTRLTVV.

The J gene is TRBJ1-4, the V gene TRBV14; no firm D call. The germline CDR1 and CDR2 sequences are SGHDN and FVKESK. Trimming pared 6 bases from V and 0 bases from J, leaving 14 bases between. This CDR3 contains 16 residues. The CDR3 DNA reads TGTGCCAGCAGTCCCGATGTCGGGGCAACTAATGAAAAACTGTTTTTT. Translating gives CASSPDVGATNEKLFF.

This chain joins TRBV19 and TRBJ1-1; possible D gene TRBD1, 5 bases. The CDR3 is 15 residues long. CDR1 is LNHDA and CDR2 is SQIVND in the germline V gene (reference sequence). Trimming took 0 bases from V and 5 from J, leaving 13 bases between them. CDR3: CASSIEGTGRTEAFF. CDR3 nucleotide sequence: TGTGCCAGTAGTATAGAGGGGACCGGACGGACTGAAGCTTTCTTT.

The rearrangement joins TRBV9 to TRBJ1-1; no reliable D call. The CDR3 has 15 residues. From germline, CDR1 is SGDLS and CDR2 YYNGEE. Trimming cost V 0 bases and J 1 base, with 10 bases left between them. Here the CDR3 reads CASSVAGRRNTEAFF. CDR3 nucleotide sequence: TGTGCCAGCAGCGTAGCGGGCAGGAGGAACACTGAAGCTTTCTTT.

This clone is medium-sized (0.01 to 0.1%) by share. The gene calls are TRBV27 and TRBJ2-5, with a weak D call TRBD2 (6 bases). Between the trimmed V and J ends, which lost 0 bases and 7 bases, there was a span of 18 bases. This CDR3 is built from 16 residues. The germline gives CDR1 MNHEY, CDR2 SMNVEV (reference sequence). In DNA, the CDR3 is TGTGCCAGCAGTTTATCATCCCCGGGGACTTGGGGGACCCAGTACTTC. Translated: CASSLSSPGTWGTQYF.

This rearrangement joins TRBV30 to TRBJ1-1; D is perhaps TRBD1 (5 bases). CDR3 length: 19 amino acids. Germline-derived CDR1 and CDR2 are GTSNPN and SVGIG (reference sequence). The germline V and J ends were trimmed by 0 bases and 3 bases, with 26 bases remaining between them. The CDR3 loop is CAWSVGRLTAQGVDTEAFF. Here the CDR3 DNA reads TGTGCCTGGAGTGTGGGGCGACTCACCGCGCAGGGTGTCGACACTGAAGCTTTCTTT. The variable domain in full, completed from reference TRBV30 and TRBJ1-1, reads SQTIHQWPATLVQPVGSPLSLECTVEGTSNPNLYWYRQAAGRGLQLLFYSVGIGQISSEVPQNLSASRPQDRQFILSSKKLLLSDSGFYLCAWSVGRLTAQGVDTEAFFGQGTRLTVV.

This clone turned up a few times. The chain recombines TRBV3-1 (or the pseudogene TRBV3-2) with TRBJ1-4; TRBD1 aligns across 9 bases. Germline values: CDR1 LGHDT, CDR2 YNNKEL (reference sequence). V shed 4 bases, J shed 7 bases, and the junction held 10 bases outside the gene matches. This CDR3 is built from 16 residues. The CDR3 loop reads CASSRDRQGGSEKLFF. The DNA of the CDR3 is TGTGCCAGCAGCCGAGACAGACAGGGGGGGAGTGAAAAACTGTTTTTT.

The CDR3 region has the DNA TGTGCCAGCAGCTCTCCGACAGAGTATCAGCCCCAGCATTTT. Amino acids: CASSSPTEYQPQHF. The gene calls are TRBV7-2 and TRBJ1-5, with D perhaps matching TRBD1 (5 bases). With 4 bases removed from V and 5 bases from J, the gap between germline ends came to 12 bases. The germline CDR1 and CDR2 sequences are SGHTA and FQGNSA. This CDR3 has 14 residues.

V usage is TRBV30 and J usage is TRBJ2-5; no definite D call. CDR1 GTSNPN and CDR2 SVGIG come from the germline V gene (reference sequence). The CDR3 length is 12 residues. Trimming removed 0 bases from V and 6 bases from J, with 8 bases in between. DNA for the CDR3: TGTGCCTGGAGTGTAGAAGGCAAGACCCAGTACTTC. It encodes CAWSVEGKTQYF.

The chain recombines TRBV6-1 with TRBJ2-7; D may be TRBD2 (7 bases). The V and J ends lost 2 bases and 1 base respectively, with 12 bases between them. Germline V gene sequence: CDR1 MNHNS, CDR2 SASEGT. The CDR3 is made up of 15 amino acids. CDR3 sequence: CASSELAGASYEQYF. CDR3 DNA: TGTGCCAGCAGTGAATTGGCGGGGGCATCCTACGAGCAGTACTTC.

V is TRBV7-9 and J is TRBJ2-5; possibly TRBD2 for D (6 bases). V was shortened by 5 bases and J by 0 bases, with 16 bases between the two germline ends. The CDR3 totals 16 residues. Germline V gene sequence: CDR1 SEHNR, CDR2 FQNEAQ (reference sequence). This chain's CDR3 is CASSPAGFRYQETQYF. CDR3 bases: TGTGCCAGCAGCCCCGCGGGGTTCAGGTACCAAGAGACCCAGTACTTC.

The chain uses TRBV19 and TRBJ2-1; no clear D gene. Germline lookup yields CDR1 LNHDA and CDR2 SQIVND (reference sequence). With 5 bases removed from V and 4 bases from J, the gap between germline ends came to 21 bases. The CDR3 loop spans 17 amino acids. CDR3 sequence reads: CASSFPPIIPRYNEQFF. DNA of the CDR3: TGTGCCAGTAGTTTCCCCCCGATAATCCCGCGGTACAATGAGCAGTTCTTC.

The DNA of the CDR3 is TGCGCCAGCAGCTTGGGTTCAGGGCGAGGCAATGAGCAGTTCTTC. Translating it yields CASSLGSGRGNEQFF. This chain uses TRBV5-1 with TRBJ2-1, with a possible D match to TRBD1 (5 bases). V shed 0 bases and J shed 6 bases, with 13 bases lying between them. This CDR3 has 15 amino acids. Germline assignment: CDR1 SGHRS and CDR2 YFSETQ.

This chain links TRBV15 with TRBJ1-1; D remains ambiguous. Between the trimmed V and J ends, which lost 0 bases and 4 bases, there was a span of 12 bases. The germline V gene has CDR1 LNHNV and CDR2 YYDKDF (reference sequence). The CDR3 consists of 15 residues. CDR3 amino acids: CATSRDRRGGTEAFF. The CDR3, as DNA: TGTGCCACCAGCAGAGATCGTCGCGGAGGCACTGAAGCTTTCTTT.

This chain joins TRBV19 and TRBJ1-2, with a weak D call TRBD1 (6 bases). Germline loops: CDR1 LNHDA, CDR2 SQIVND (reference sequence). The CDR3 sequence is 15 residues long. V lost 9 bases to trimming and J lost 6 bases, with 23 bases between them. The CDR3 bases are TGTGCCAGCAACCATAGACAGGTCCGGTCCAATGGCTACACCTTC. Protein: CASNHRQVRSNGYTF.

The gene calls are TRBV21-1 and TRBJ1-4. TRBV21-1 is noted as a pseudogene. CDR3 size: 16 residues. For the CDR3, the DNA is TGTGCCAGCAGCAAAGGTGGGGGGGGCGCGGATGAAAAACTGTTTTTT. Its translation: CASSKGGGGADEKLFF.

The rearrangement joins TRBV25-1 to TRBJ2-7, with 9 bases that match TRBD1. The germline gives CDR1 MGHDK, CDR2 SYGVNS. With V trimmed by 5 bases and J by 6 bases, 8 bases remained unmatched. The CDR3 spans 14 residues. CDR3 DNA sequence: TGTGCCAGCAGTCCCCCGGGACAGGGAACCGAGCAGTACGTC. Translation gives CASSPPGQGTEQYV.